This passage covers 20 T cell receptor beta chains from one sample sequenced in a study of control samples from healthy donors and cancer patients (dated by TCRdb to about 2020). The library was generated by the immunoSEQ multiplex PCR assay. The immuneACCESS repertoire file appears here via TCRdb, limited to in-frame rearrangements. These files lack a portion of the clones; in checked studies, under half of the deficit traces to unresolved V genes, and the cause of the others is not known. Here the sample has about 120,000 clones; roughly 90% occur a single time. Jointly, the top ten make up 40% of the sample. Sample: blood. These receptors all come from a man aged 50 or older in good health.

Only one count was recorded for this clone. This chain uses TRBV18 with TRBJ1-2; perhaps TRBD1 as D (6 bases). This CDR3 has 17 amino acids. From germline, CDR1 is KGHSH and CDR2 LQKENI. Trimming stripped 2 bases from V and 0 bases from J, with 16 bases between. CDR3 in amino acids: CASSPRAAAGANYGYTF. CDR3 in DNA: TGTGCCAGCTCACCAAGGGCGGCGGCAGGGGCTAACTATGGCTACACCTTC.

This sequence joins TRBV5-1 and TRBJ1-1; a possible D gene is TRBD1 (5 bases). Germline assignment: CDR1 SGHRS and CDR2 YFSETQ. The CDR3 has 15 residues. Between the trimmed V and J ends, which lost 0 bases and 0 bases, there was a span of 9 bases. CDR3 amino acids: CASSLERGMNTEAFF. Here the CDR3 DNA reads TGCGCCAGCAGCTTGGAACGGGGCATGAACACTGAAGCTTTCTTT.

This clone was observed a few times. The J gene is TRBJ2-7, the V gene TRBV20-1; D is perhaps TRBD1 (6 bases). Per germline, CDR1 DFQATT and CDR2 SNEGSKA (reference sequence). The CDR3 consists of 11 residues. Deletions cut 7 bases from V and 4 bases from J, with 11 bases between. In DNA form, the CDR3 reads TGCAGTGTGGGGACAACGTACGAGCAGTACTTC. Residues: CSVGTTYEQYF.

V and J are TRBV6-1 and TRBJ1-6; 10 positions match TRBD1. Germline V CDR1 and CDR2: MNHNS, SASEGT. Trimming removed 3 bases from V and 14 bases from J; junction bases left unmatched: 7. CDR3 size: 14 residues. CDR3 nucleotides: TGTGCCAGCAGTGAGGGGACAGGGGCCGGGGCCCTCCACTTT. Its translation: CASSEGTGAGALHF.

The count of this clone is one. The chain uses TRBV7-8 and TRBJ2-5, with TRBD1 as a possible D gene (6 bases). Looked up from germline, CDR1 is SGHVS and CDR2 is FQNEAQ. V gave up 1 base and J gave up 0 bases, with 15 bases separating them. This CDR3 contains 17 residues. The CDR3 sequence is CASSLVVTGPDQETQYF. CDR3 DNA: TGTGCCAGCAGCTTAGTGGTCACAGGGCCCGACCAAGAGACCCAGTACTTC.

The rearrangement links TRBV5-1 to TRBJ2-2, with D perhaps assigned TRBD1 or TRBD2 (7 bases each). V was trimmed by 4 bases and J by 2 bases, leaving 15 bases between them. The CDR3 consists of 16 residues. Germline V gene sequence: CDR1 SGHRS, CDR2 YFSETQ. CDR3 in amino acids: CASSRQGGFNTGELFF. The DNA of the CDR3 is TGCGCCAGCAGCCGACAGGGAGGGTTTAACACCGGGGAGCTGTTTTTT.

This clone was picked up one time. V usage is TRBV11-2 and J usage is TRBJ2-2; 9 bases map to TRBD2. Germline assignment: CDR1 SGHAT and CDR2 FQNNGV. V lost 1 base and J lost 7; bases outside the gene matches: 7. CDR3 length: 16 residues. The CDR3 region is CASSLAASGGCGELFF. The CDR3 nucleotides are TGTGCCAGCAGCTTAGCGGCCAGCGGGGGGTGCGGGGAGCTGTTTTTT.

V usage is TRBV11-2 and J usage is TRBJ2-2; 11 nucleotides align to TRBD2. The CDR3 sequence is 16 residues long. V lost 5 bases to trimming and J lost 1 base; unmatched junction nucleotides: 3. CDR1 is SGHAT, CDR2 FQNNGV, per germline. In DNA form, the CDR3 reads TGTGCCAGCAGCCGAGGGACTAGCGGGAACACCGGGGAGCTGTTTTTT. It specifies CASSRGTSGNTGELFF.

The gene calls are TRBV7-2 and TRBJ1-5; D not certain. Germline V gene lookup returns CDR1 SGHTA and CDR2 FQGNSA. V was shortened by 4 bases and J by 0 bases, with 7 bases between the two germline ends. The CDR3 length is 14 residues. CDR3 in amino acids: CASSSYNSNQPQHF. The DNA for the CDR3 is TGTGCCAGCAGCTCGTACAATAGCAATCAGCCCCAGCATTTT.

The rearrangement uses TRBV3-1 (or the pseudogene TRBV3-2) and TRBJ2-3, with D perhaps matching TRBD2 (7 bases). This CDR3 comprises 16 residues. The germline CDR1 and CDR2 sequences are LGHDT and YNNKEL (reference sequence). V lost 1 base, J lost 7 bases, and 18 bases lay in between. The CDR3: CASSQGPGGLPYTQYF. CDR3 nucleotides: TGTGCCAGCAGCCAAGGCCCGGGGGGCCTCCCCTATACGCAGTATTTT.

V gene TRBV6-5 combines with J gene TRBJ1-1; D not resolved. This CDR3 has 14 residues. V lost 6 bases and J 0 bases, leaving 11 bases between the germline ends. CDR1 MNHEY and CDR2 SVGAGI come from the germline V gene. The CDR3 reads CASRAQVLNTEAFF. The CDR3 nucleotides read TGTGCCAGCAGGGCTCAGGTGTTGAACACTGAAGCTTTCTTT.

The V call is TRBV19, the J call TRBJ1-1; 7 positions match TRBD1. The V gene's germline CDR1 is LNHDA and CDR2 SQIVND (reference sequence). With 4 bases clipped from V and 0 bases from J, the junction kept 8 bases outside the gene matches. This CDR3 is 16 amino acids long. CDR3: CASSRDRALMNTEAFF. The CDR3 region has the DNA TGTGCCAGTAGTAGGGACAGAGCGCTCATGAACACTGAAGCTTTCTTT.

This clone has a single count. CDR3 sequence (DNA): TGTGCCAGCAGCTTGACCGACAGGGGGAATGAGCAGTTCTTC. Amino acid sequence: CASSLTDRGNEQFF. The V call is TRBV5-8, the J call TRBJ2-1; 9 bases match TRBD1. The ends lost 1 base at V and 7 bases at J; junction bases unmatched: 3. Germline CDR1 SGHTS, CDR2 YDEGEE. The CDR3 is made up of 14 amino acids.

Only a few counts were recorded for this clone. The chain uses TRBV10-3 and TRBJ1-1; weak D call: TRBD1 (5 bases). The CDR3 loop spans 11 amino acids. Germline V lookup: CDR1 ENHRY, CDR2 SYGVKD. Trimming took off 6 bases at V and 3 bases at J, with 5 bases between the two ends. The CDR3 region has the DNA TGTGCCATCAGCAGGGACACTGAAGCTTTCTTT. It encodes CAISRDTEAFF.

J is TRBJ2-2 and V is TRBV11-3, with 9 bases identical to TRBD1. Germline V gene sequence: CDR1 SGHNT, CDR2 YENEEA. CDR3 size: 16 residues. The V and J ends lost 5 bases and 4 bases, in that order; junction bases with no gene match: 8. In DNA, the CDR3 is TGTGCCAGCAGCCCCCAGGGACAGGGCATCACCGGGGAGCTGTTTTTT. Residues: CASSPQGQGITGELFF.

This rearrangement joins TRBV9 to TRBJ2-7; 13 bases match TRBD2. Trimming at V came to 2 bases and at J to 3 bases, leaving 2 bases not matched to a gene. The CDR3 runs 15 residues. Germline values: CDR1 SGDLS, CDR2 YYNGEE. CDR3 sequence reads: CASSVTSGGNYEQYF. CDR3 nucleotide sequence: TGTGCCAGCAGCGTGACTAGCGGGGGGAACTACGAGCAGTACTTC.

The chain carries TRBV5-1 and TRBJ1-1; 7 nucleotides agree with TRBD1. Germline V gene lookup returns CDR1 SGHRS and CDR2 YFSETQ. After removal of 0 bases from V and 4 bases from J, the junction contained 6 bases not matched to a gene. CDR3 size: 15 residues. Written as DNA, the CDR3 is TGCGCCAGCAGCTTGGAGGACAGGCTGGGCACTGAAGCTTTCTTT. Translated: CASSLEDRLGTEAFF. Combining the CDR3 with reference TRBV5-1 and TRBJ1-1 gives the whole variable domain KAGVTQTPRYLIKTRGQQVTLSCSPISGHRSVSWYQQTPGQGLQFLFEYFSETQRNKGNFPGRFSGRQFSNSRSEMNVSTLELGDSALYLCASSLEDRLGTEAFFGQGTRLTVV.

This sequence joins TRBV6-2 or TRBV6-3 and TRBJ2-3; TRBD1 or TRBD2 may be the D gene (6 bases each). The CDR3 covers 14 residues. Germline-derived CDR1 and CDR2 are MNHEY and SVGEGT. The V and J ends lost 4 bases and 4 bases respectively, with 12 bases between them. CDR3 in amino acids: CASSSGGEADTQYF. The CDR3 coding sequence is TGTGCCAGCAGTTCCGGGGGCGAGGCAGATACGCAGTATTTT.

The J gene is TRBJ2-5, the V gene TRBV5-1; a possible D gene is TRBD1 (6 bases). This CDR3 region has 14 residues. Trimming stripped 4 bases from V and 1 base from J, with 11 bases between. CDR1 is SGHRS, CDR2 YFSETQ, per germline. The CDR3 nucleotides read TGCGCCAGCAGCCGGGACACACCCCAAGAGACCCAGTACTTC. This codes for CASSRDTPQETQYF.

DNA of the CDR3: TGTGCCAGCAGCTTAGAGGTAGCGTTATCCTCTGGGGCCAACGTCCTGACTTTC. Translation gives CASSLEVALSSGANVLTF. The chain links TRBV7-6 to TRBJ2-6; D is perhaps TRBD2 (5 bases). This CDR3 region has 18 residues. V dropped 1 base and J dropped 0 bases, with 13 bases sitting between them. Per germline, CDR1 SGHVS and CDR2 FNYEAQ.